Reported below is one TCR beta chain. TCRdb re-called the RT-PCR reads through MiXCR, storing one row per CDR3 protein. The table has roughly 940,000 distinct CDR3 sequences, roughly 18% seen once. This sample was included in a study of patients and donors after allogeneic stem cell transplantation. Sequencing input: blood, either unsorted or a sorted T cell fraction (not recorded which). The TCR sequence derives from a human donor who was either an allogeneic HSCT recipient or a stem cell or donor lymphocyte infusion donor (not recorded which). It is not recorded whose cells these are; they may come from a transplant donor.

CDR3 nucleotide sequence: TGTGCCAGCAGCTTGCGGTTCGGTGGGGTGGTATCCGACACTGAAGCTTTCTTT. Translated, it gives CASSLRFGGVVSDTEAFF. The chain has TRBV5-6 and TRBJ1-1; D remains ambiguous. This CDR3 is 18 amino acids long. The V end was cut by 1 base, the J end by 3 bases, with 22 bases between. Germline loops: CDR1 SGHDT, CDR2 YYEEEE. The full variable domain, its missing parts supplied by reference TRBV5-6 and TRBJ1-1, is DAGVTQSPTHLIKTRGQQVTLRCSPKSGHDTVSWYQQALGQGPQFIFQYYEEEERQRGNFPDRFSGHQFPNYSSELNVNALLLGDSALYLCASSLRFGGVVSDTEAFFGQGTRLTVV.